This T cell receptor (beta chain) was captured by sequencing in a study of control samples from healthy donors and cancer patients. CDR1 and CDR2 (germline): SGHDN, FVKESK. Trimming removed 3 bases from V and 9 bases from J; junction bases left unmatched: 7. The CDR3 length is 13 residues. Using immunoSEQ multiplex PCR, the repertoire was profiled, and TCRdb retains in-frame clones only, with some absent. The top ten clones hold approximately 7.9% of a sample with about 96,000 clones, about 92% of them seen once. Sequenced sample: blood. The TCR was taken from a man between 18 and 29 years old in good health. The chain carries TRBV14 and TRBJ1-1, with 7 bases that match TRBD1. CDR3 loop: CASSQQGGGKAFF. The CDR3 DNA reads TGTGCCAGCAGCCAGCAGGGAGGGGGCAAAGCTTTCTTT.